The 21 T cell receptor beta chains given below trace back to one sample, sequenced in a study of cytomegalovirus exposure and HLA in healthy donors. Profiled with immunoSEQ multiplex PCR; TCRdb holds only in-frame clones, not every one. The data show 120,000 or so clones, 85% seen once. Sequences were obtained from PBMCs. Source of these receptors: a woman aged 25 to 39 in good health and CMV-seronegative.

The sample holds a few counts of this clone. The chain couples TRBV20-1 to TRBJ1-1; D is unclear. The CDR3 has 10 amino acids. The V gene lost 6 bases and the J gene lost 4 bases, with 6 bases spanning the gap. The germline gives CDR1 DFQATT, CDR2 SNEGSKA (reference sequence). The chain's CDR3 is CSARGTEAFF. The DNA for the CDR3 is TGCAGTGCCCGGGGCACTGAAGCTTTCTTT.

V usage is TRBV6-1 and J usage is TRBJ1-6, with 7 bases matching TRBD1. The trim removed 2 bases at V and 0 bases at J, leaving 13 bases unmatched. The CDR3 contains 20 residues. Germline assignment: CDR1 MNHNS and CDR2 SASEGT. CDR3 DNA: TGTGCCAGCAGTGAAAGGCGACAGGGTCTTTTGAGCTCCTATAATTCACCCCTCCACTTT. Its translation is CASSERRQGLLSSYNSPLHF.

This rearrangement joins TRBV6-6 to TRBJ2-7; TRBD1 aligns across 9 bases. Germline trimming cut 2 bases from V and 5 bases from J; bases unmatched to any gene: 7. CDR1 and CDR2 (germline): MNHNY, SVGAGI (reference sequence). This CDR3 is 15 amino acids long. The CDR3 spells CASSYGTGNPDEQYF. CDR3 sequence (DNA): TGTGCCAGCAGTTACGGGACAGGGAATCCCGACGAGCAGTACTTC.

This chain uses TRBV9 with TRBJ2-7; 7 nucleotides align to TRBD1. The V gene's germline CDR1 is SGDLS and CDR2 YYNGEE. Losses at the gene ends were 4 bases for V and 5 bases for J; bases not matched to a gene: 12. CDR3 length: 15 residues. In DNA form, the CDR3 reads TGTGCCAGCAGCCCCCTTCAGGGGACAGCCGACGAGCAGTACTTC. Translating it yields CASSPLQGTADEQYF.

V is TRBV11-3 and J is TRBJ1-3; possibly TRBD1 for D (6 bases). CDR3 length: 16 amino acids. The ends were cut back, 5 bases at V and 4 bases at J, with 18 bases in the middle. CDR1 SGHNT and CDR2 YENEEA come from the germline V gene. CDR3 bases: TGTGCCAGCAGCCCAGGGGACCTTGCTCTGGGAAACACCATATATTTT. It is translated as CASSPGDLALGNTIYF.

The V call is TRBV5-1, the J call TRBJ2-2; D not resolved. With 1 base removed from V and 2 bases from J, the gap between germline ends came to 3 bases. The CDR3 consists of 13 residues. Germline CDR1 SGHRS, CDR2 YFSETQ. CDR3 bases: TGCGCCAGCAGCTTGCTCAACACCGGGGAGCTGTTTTTT. Protein product: CASSLLNTGELFF.

The genes are TRBV6-1 and TRBJ1-5; D unclear. Germline assignment: CDR1 MNHNS and CDR2 SASEGT. The V end lost 4 bases, the J end lost 2 bases, and 12 bases lay between the germline ends. The CDR3 has 15 residues. Written as DNA, the CDR3 is TGTGCCAGCAGTGGACTCCGGATGGGCAATCAGCCCCAGCATTTT. This translates into CASSGLRMGNQPQHF.

This clone was counted between two and nine times. V usage is TRBV6-1 and J usage is TRBJ2-1, with a possible D match to TRBD1 (5 bases). V was shortened by 0 bases and J by 6 bases, with 9 bases between the two germline ends. This CDR3 has 14 amino acids. Germline CDR1 and CDR2: MNHNS and SASEGT. The CDR3 reads CASSEAGHPNEQFF. Here the CDR3 DNA reads TGTGCCAGCAGTGAAGCGGGGCACCCCAATGAGCAGTTCTTC.

This clone was picked up one time. CDR3 bases: TGTGCCAGCAGCTTTTCCCGCGGGGGGCCTTCCTACAATGAGCAGTTCTTC. Translating it yields CASSFSRGGPSYNEQFF. The chain joins TRBV7-6 to TRBJ2-1, with 8 bases matching TRBD2. The CDR3 totals 17 residues. V trimming: 3 bases; J trimming: 1 base; junction bases outside the gene matches: 8. Germline CDR1 reads SGHVS; CDR2 reads FNYEAQ.

The J gene is TRBJ1-2, the V gene TRBV28; 8 nucleotides line up with TRBD1. Germline CDR1 and CDR2: MDHEN and SYDVKM. The length of the CDR3 is 12 residues. V trimming: 8 bases; J trimming: 4 bases; junction bases outside the gene matches: 3. The CDR3 DNA is TGTGCCAGCGGGACAGGCGGCTATGGCTACACCTTC. This codes for CASGTGGYGYTF.

V gene TRBV6-1 combines with J gene TRBJ1-1; D might be TRBD1 (6 bases). This CDR3 is built from 13 residues. V was trimmed by 5 bases and J by 1 base, leaving 8 bases between them. Germline loops: CDR1 MNHNS, CDR2 SASEGT. The DNA of the CDR3 is TGTGCCAGCAGTCACAGGGAGAACACTGAAGCTTTCTTT. Its translation: CASSHRENTEAFF.

The chain has TRBV5-8 and TRBJ2-7, with 9 nucleotides matching TRBD1. The germline V gene encodes CDR1 SGHTS and CDR2 YDEGEE. V lost 9 bases and J lost 5; bases outside the gene matches: 6. The CDR3 has 12 residues. CDR3 sequence (DNA): TGTGCCACCGGGACAGGGAACGACGAGCAGTACTTC. It encodes CATGTGNDEQYF.

The genes are TRBV19 and TRBJ1-1; 8 bases are a match to TRBD1. V gave up 6 bases and J gave up 6 bases; unmatched junction bases: 6. The CDR3 covers 13 residues. Germline V gene sequence: CDR1 LNHDA, CDR2 SQIVND (reference sequence). CDR3 protein: CASRDREVAEAFF. The CDR3 DNA follows: TGTGCCAGTAGGGACAGGGAGGTCGCTGAAGCTTTCTTT.

This clone was seen once. CDR3 coding DNA: TGTGCCAGCAGCAAAGTGGAGGTCCATAATTCACCCCTCCACTTT. Protein: CASSKVEVHNSPLHF. V usage is TRBV21-1 and J usage is TRBJ1-6. TRBV21-1 is noted as a pseudogene. The CDR3 contains 15 residues.

In its sample, this clone was seen once. The chain employs TRBV27 and TRBJ2-2; tentatively, D is TRBD1 (6 bases). V dropped 8 bases and J dropped 7 bases, with 11 bases sitting between them. CDR1 is MNHEY, CDR2 SMNVEV, per germline (reference sequence). This CDR3 has 12 residues. The CDR3 DNA reads as TGTGCCAGCCGAGGGGGTGACGGGGAGCTGTTTTTT. The encoded protein is CASRGGDGELFF.

This clone is a singleton in its sample. The genes are TRBV5-6 and TRBJ1-5; 7 positions agree with TRBD1. Germline CDR1 reads SGHDT; CDR2 reads YYEEEE. The CDR3 contains 17 residues. Trimming at V came to 4 bases and at J to 4 bases, leaving 14 bases not matched to a gene. The CDR3 nucleotides read TGTGCCAGCAGCCGGTGGGGACAGCGTTGGTTGAATCAGCCCCAGCATTTT. Translated, it gives CASSRWGQRWLNQPQHF.

The chain combines TRBV11-3 with TRBJ2-5; 11 bases map to TRBD1. Per the germline V gene, CDR1 is SGHNT and CDR2 is YENEEA. The CDR3 sequence is 15 residues long. Trimming took 2 bases from V and 4 from J; bases not matched to a gene: 3. The CDR3 DNA is TGTGCCAGCAGCTTACCCGGGACAGGGGGAGAGACCCAGTACTTC. Translation: CASSLPGTGGETQYF.

The CDR3 nucleotides are TGTGCCAGCAGCTTGAGAATGCAGAATTCACCCCTCCACTTT. Amino acid sequence: CASSLRMQNSPLHF. The chain has TRBV5-6 and TRBJ1-6; unclear D gene. Trimming took 1 base from V and 7 from J, leaving 9 bases between them. Germline V gene lookup returns CDR1 SGHDT and CDR2 YYEEEE. The CDR3 runs to 14 residues.

This clone was found once. This specimen includes other DNA sequences encoding the same CDR3. The chain combines TRBV5-6 with TRBJ1-3; the match to TRBD1 covers 7 bases. Germline CDR1 reads SGHDT; CDR2 reads YYEEEE. After removal of 0 bases from V and 4 bases from J, the junction contained 1 base not matched to a gene. The CDR3 extends over 14 amino acids. This CDR3 reads CASSLGQGGNTIYF. CDR3 nucleotide sequence: TGTGCCAGCAGCTTGGGACAGGGAGGAAACACCATATATTTT.

This clone was detected only once. V is TRBV11-2 and J is TRBJ1-2; D not certain. Germline CDR1 SGHAT, CDR2 FQNNGV. Trimming removed 5 bases at V and 8 bases at J, with 12 bases between. The CDR3 sequence is 12 residues long. CDR3 amino acids: CASSQLGSGYTF. CDR3 DNA: TGTGCCAGCAGCCAGCTGGGGAGCGGCTACACCTTC.

This clone was seen just once. The chain links TRBV19 to TRBJ2-1, with D perhaps matching TRBD1 (5 bases). Germline V gene sequence: CDR1 LNHDA, CDR2 SQIVND (reference sequence). Trimming shortened V by 7 bases and J by 13 bases, and 17 bases separated the two germline ends. The CDR3 consists of 12 residues. The CDR3 reads CASNRDRQPQFF. Written as DNA, the CDR3 is TGTGCCAGTAACCGAGACAGACAACCTCAGTTCTTC.